This T cell receptor (beta chain) was recorded in a study of cytomegalovirus exposure and HLA in healthy donors. Overall study findings and caveats: The tendency of first-cohort TCR clusters to co-occur in the 120 validation repertoires was the finding of a later analysis.

The CDR3 consists of 12 residues. The V gene lost 4 bases and the J gene lost 5 bases, with 8 bases spanning the gap. Germline V gives CDR1 MDHEN, CDR2 SYDVKM. This table comes from immunoSEQ multiplex PCR, and its TCRdb copy is limited to in-frame clones, with some not included. The sample holds about 360,000 clones, 86% seen once. For this clone: What it binds is not known.

The sequenced material came from PBMCs. This chain joins TRBV28 and TRBJ1-2; D is possibly TRBD1 (6 bases). The source is a woman aged 18-29 years in good health and CMV-seronegative. CDR3 sequence reads: CASSWTDYGYTF. CDR3 DNA sequence: TGTGCCAGCAGTTGGACAGATTATGGCTACACCTTC.